The rows below give T cell receptor beta chains drawn from one sample of a study of T cell changes during pregnancy in multiple sclerosis. Using immunoSEQ multiplex PCR, the repertoire was profiled, and TCRdb retains in-frame clones only, with some absent. The sample shows more than 65,000 clones, less than 90% of them seen only once. This specimen consisted of peripheral blood, obtained before pregnancy. These TCRs come from a female donor with multiple sclerosis, enrolled in a pregnancy study. The CDR3 runs from the conserved cysteine through the conserved F or W. A D gene is named only where the DNA matches it firmly. Not every row has a clone size; where given, it reads once, few, many or a size class.

d_gene	j_gene	v_gene	abundance	CDR3nt	CDR3aa
-	TRBJ1-1	TRBV7-2	-	TGTGCCAGCAGCCCTGGAGGGCAGGGCGACACTGAAGCTTTCTTT	CASSPGGQGDTEAFF
TRBD1	TRBJ2-3	TRBV30	-	TGTGCCTGGAGTGTTAACACAGGGGCGGCAGATACGCAGTATTTT	CAWSVNTGAADTQYF
-	TRBJ1-2	TRBV6-5	-	TGTGCCAGCAGTTACGGGGGGGCGTATGGCTACACCTTC	CASSYGGAYGYTF
-	TRBJ1-1	TRBV5-1	-	TGCGCCAGCAGGGGGGGGCTCACTGAAGCTTTCTTT	CASRGGLTEAFF
TRBD1	TRBJ1-1	TRBV5-5	-	TGTGCCAGCAGCCGCCCCGGGACAGGGAACACTGAAGCTTTCTTT	CASSRPGTGNTEAFF
-	TRBJ1-6	TRBV5-6	-	TGTGCCAGCAGCGCCTACACCGGGGTTGGTTATAATTCACCCCTCCACTTT	CASSAYTGVGYNSPLHF
-	TRBJ2-1	TRBV5-1	once	TGCGCCAGCAGCGATGGAGTCGCGGGACAGAATGAGCAGTTCTTC	CASSDGVAGQNEQFF
-	TRBJ2-1	TRBV10-2	-	TGCGCCAGCATCGCCTGGGCGTACAATGAGCAGTTCTTC	CASIAWAYNEQFF
-	TRBJ2-6	TRBV18	-	TGTGCCAGCTCACCACCGGCATTCTCTGGGGCCAACGTCCTGACTTTC	CASSPPAFSGANVLTF
-	TRBJ2-2	TRBV5-6	-	TGTGCCAGCAGCCTGGGCAGGGGACGGACCGGGGAGCTGTTTTTT	CASSLGRGRTGELFF
-	TRBJ1-5	TRBV15	-	TGTGCCACCAGCACTCTTACAGGGCAGCCCCAGCATTTT	CATSTLTGQPQHF
TRBD1	TRBJ2-7	TRBV7-9	-	TGTGCCAGCAGCTTTGGGGGACAGGCCTACGAGCAGTACTTC	CASSFGGQAYEQYF